Listed below are T cell receptor beta chains from one sample, sequenced in a study of cytomegalovirus exposure and HLA in healthy donors. TCRdb's table, derived via immunoSEQ multiplex PCR, lists solely in-frame clones and lacks some. This table holds 150,000 to 200,000 clones, 65% to 80% found once. Sequenced: PBMCs. The source of these receptors is a woman in her thirties or forties in good health and CMV-seropositive. Each CDR3 is given with its conserved first and last residue. Fields, in order: clone size, D gene, J gene, V gene, CDR3 DNA, CDR3 protein. The D gene is left open where the match is weak. Clone size, where shown, is once, few, many, or a class for clones that have expanded.

NA | TRBD1 | TRBJ1-2 | TRBV5-6 | TGTGCCAGCGGTACTAACAGGGGTTTGTATGGCTACACCTTC | CASGTNRGLYGYTF
once | NA | TRBJ2-3 | TRBV7-9 | TGTGCCAGCAGCTTACCCTCGACAGATACGCAGTATTTT | CASSLPSTDTQYF
NA | NA | TRBJ2-7 | TRBV2 | TGTGCCAGCAGCGTCAGCTCCTACGAGCAGTACTTC | CASSVSSYEQYF
few | NA | TRBJ2-4 | TRBV5-4 | TGTGCCAGCAGCTTGTCTGGGCTAGCCAAAAACATTCAGTACTTC | CASSLSGLAKNIQYF
NA | NA | TRBJ2-3 | TRBV7-2 | TGTGCCAGCAGCCTCGCTAGGGGCTCAGATACGCAGTATTTT | CASSLARGSDTQYF
NA | NA | TRBJ1-6 | TRBV9 | TGTGCCAGCAGCGTCAAGGGAGGTGAAAATTCACCCCTCCACTTT | CASSVKGGENSPLHF
once | TRBD1 | TRBJ1-5 | TRBV10-1 | TGCGCCAGGACAGGGGCGAATCAGCCCCAGCATTTT | CARTGANQPQHF
NA | NA | TRBJ1-6 | TRBV7-9 | TGTGCCAGCAGCTTAGTACAGGGTAGCTCCTATAATTCACCCCTCCACTTT | CASSLVQGSSYNSPLHF
NA | NA | TRBJ1-4 | TRBV28 | TGTGCCAGCAGTTTATGGGGGGCGGATGAAAAACTGTTTTTT | CASSLWGADEKLFF
once | NA | TRBJ1-1 | TRBV30 | TGTGCCTGGGGAACTGGAGCCACTGAAGCTTTCTTT | CAWGTGATEAFF
NA | TRBD1 | TRBJ1-3 | TRBV7-8 | TGTGCCAGCAGCCAACGAGGACAGGACTCTGGAAACACCATATATTTT | CASSQRGQDSGNTIYF
NA | TRBD2 | TRBJ2-7 | TRBV6-5 | TGTGCCAGCAGTTCACCCTCGACTAGCGGGGGCTACGAGCAGTACTTC | CASSSPSTSGGYEQYF
NA | NA | TRBJ1-1 | TRBV7-8 | TGTGCCAGCAGCTTAGGCCCAGGAGAAGCTTTCTTT | CASSLGPGEAFF
NA | NA | TRBJ1-1 | TRBV30 | TGTGCCTGGAGTGTATCTTTGGGGGCGAGTGGTTCAGCTTTCTTT | CAWSVSLGASGSAFF
NA | NA | TRBJ1-6 | TRBV7-9 | TGTGCCAGCAGCCAAACAGGGAAGAGCTCCTATAATTCACCCCTCCACTTT | CASSQTGKSSYNSPLHF
NA | NA | TRBJ1-3 | TRBV28 | TGTGCCAGCAGTTTATCGACTCCTGGAAACACCATATATTTT | CASSLSTPGNTIYF
NA | NA | TRBJ1-2 | TRBV16 | TGTGCCAGCAGCCAATCGCGCGCAGGCTACACCTTC | CASSQSRAGYTF
NA | TRBD1 | TRBJ1-2 | TRBV11-2 | TGTGCCAGCAGCTTTGACAGGGGGCAGAAGGATGGCTACACCTTC | CASSFDRGQKDGYTF
NA | NA | TRBJ2-2 | TRBV9 | TGTGCCAGCAGCGTAGACCCAACTAGTACGGCCGGGGAGCTGTTTTTT | CASSVDPTSTAGELFF
NA | NA | TRBJ2-7 | TRBV12-1 | TGTGCCAGCAGCGACCAGGGAGGCGAGCAGTACTTC | CASSDQGGEQYF
once | TRBD1 | TRBJ1-2 | TRBV5-1 | TGCGCCAGCAGCCTGGGGCCGGGACAGGGAGCCTACGAGGGCTACACCTTC | CASSLGPGQGAYEGYTF
NA | NA | TRBJ2-5 | TRBV5-4 | TGTGCCAGCAGTTCGAGCCCGGGGGTCCCGGAGACCCAGTACTTC | CASSSSPGVPETQYF
NA | TRBD1 | TRBJ2-2 | TRBV19 | TGTGCCAGTAGTATTCCAGGGGGTCTAGGAAACACCGGGGAGCTGTTTTTT | CASSIPGGLGNTGELFF
NA | TRBD2 | TRBJ2-1 | TRBV7-2 | TGTGCCAGCAGCACTAACGACCTTAGCGGGAGATACAATGAGCAGTTCTTC | CASSTNDLSGRYNEQFF
NA | NA | TRBJ1-6 | TRBV2 | TGTGCCAGCAGTGATAGGCGACTTGAAGCGGTTTCACCCCTCCACTTT | CASSDRRLEAVSPLHF
many | TRBD2 | TRBJ2-7 | TRBV23-1 | TGCGCCAACCGAAACCCTACTAGCGGGGGGGCGTCCCCCTACGAGCAGTACTTC | CANRNPTSGGASPYEQYF
NA | NA | TRBJ2-1 | TRBV9 | TGTGCCAGCAGCCCCCGCGGCAGCTCCTACAATGAGCAGTTCTTC | CASSPRGSSYNEQFF
NA | TRBD1 | TRBJ1-6 | TRBV30 | TGTGCCTGGGAAACAGGGGGTCGGTCACCCCTCCACTTT | CAWETGGRSPLHF
NA | TRBD1 | TRBJ2-7 | TRBV5-5 | TGTGCCAGCAGCCCACAGGGGGCGGTATCCTACGAGCAGTACTTC | CASSPQGAVSYEQYF
NA | NA | TRBJ1-4 | TRBV7-2 | TGTGCCAGCAGCTCATTTAAACATCCCAATGAAAAACTGTTTTTT | CASSSFKHPNEKLFF
NA | TRBD2 | TRBJ2-3 | TRBV28 | TGTGCCACTCCAGAGGAGGGACTAGCGGGGCGGACAGATACGCAGTATTTT | CATPEEGLAGRTDTQYF
NA | TRBD2 | TRBJ2-3 | TRBV29-1 | TGCAGCGTTGATGGAAGCGGACTAGCGGGGGCGGCTAGCACAGATACGCAGTATTTT | CSVDGSGLAGAASTDTQYF
NA | NA | TRBJ1-6 | TRBV19 | TGTGCCAGTAGCCCGACAGAATCGAATTCACCCCTCCACTTT | CASSPTESNSPLHF
NA | NA | TRBJ2-5 | TRBV11-2 | TGTGCCAGCAGCTTGGGGGAGGCTGGATGGGAGACCCAGTACTTC | CASSLGEAGWETQYF
NA | NA | TRBJ1-2 | TRBV14 | TGTGCCAGCAGCCAAGGAGTAGCCTATGGCTACACCTTC | CASSQGVAYGYTF
NA | NA | TRBJ1-2 | TRBV6-1 | TGTGCCAGCAGTGACAGGACTCGGAACTATGGCTACACCTTC | CASSDRTRNYGYTF
NA | NA | TRBJ1-4 | TRBV30 | TGTGCCGGTATGTCCCCCCGGAATGAAAAACTGTTTTTT | CAGMSPRNEKLFF
NA | TRBD1 | TRBJ1-2 | TRBV7-3 | TGTGCCAGCAGCTCAACAGGGGCCCGCGGCTACACCTTC | CASSSTGARGYTF
NA | TRBD2 | TRBJ2-3 | TRBV19 | TGTGCCAGTAGTATCCAAGCGGGGAACACAGATACGCAGTATTTT | CASSIQAGNTDTQYF
NA | NA | TRBJ1-1 | TRBV13 | TGTGCCAGCAGCCCCCTCCCCCCATGGGCAGGGTCCATGAACACTGAAGCTTTCTTT | CASSPLPPWAGSMNTEAFF
NA | TRBD1 | TRBJ1-4 | TRBV2 | TGTGCCAGCGCCGGGACAGGGCATGAAAAACTGTTTTTT | CASAGTGHEKLFF
once | NA | TRBJ1-1 | TRBV2 | TGTGCCAGCAGTGACAACCGGGGCACTGAAGCTTTCTTT | CASSDNRGTEAFF